Following are 19 T cell receptor beta chains from one sample sequenced in a study of siplizumab effects on memory and regulatory T cells. Sequencing was performed with immunoSEQ multiplex PCR; in TCRdb, only in-frame clones are kept and a portion is missing. The sample carries some 90,000 clones, 85% to 90% recorded once. Material: CD4+ T cells sorted from blood. The source of these receptors is a human donor in good health.

This chain uses TRBV6-4 with TRBJ2-3, with D perhaps TRBD2 (6 bases). The germline V and J ends were trimmed by 3 bases and 9 bases, with 13 bases remaining between them. Germline CDR1 and CDR2: MRHNA and SNTAGT. CDR3 length equals 13 residues. Written as DNA, the CDR3 is TGTGCCAGCAGTGAAACCCGCGGGAACACGCAGTATTTT. Translated, it gives CASSETRGNTQYF.

The V call is TRBV19, the J call TRBJ2-5, with D perhaps TRBD1 or TRBD2 (5 bases each). Germline V gives CDR1 LNHDA, CDR2 SQIVND (reference sequence). This CDR3 comprises 14 residues. Trimming removed 9 bases at V and 3 bases at J, with 17 bases between. The DNA for the CDR3 is TGTGCCAGCCGACCCCGAGGGGTGAAAGAGACCCAGTACTTC. Protein: CASRPRGVKETQYF. Filled out from reference TRBV19 and TRBJ2-5, the complete variable domain reads DGGITQSPKYLFRKEGQNVTLSCEQNLNHDAMYWYRQDPGQGLRLIYYSQIVNDFQKGDIAEGYSVSREKKESFPLTVTSAQKNPTAFYLCASRPRGVKETQYFGPGTRLLVL.

Regarding this clone: Other DNA variants within this sample encode the same CDR3. This sequence joins TRBV6-1 and TRBJ1-4, with TRBD1 identical over 8 bases. The germline V gene encodes CDR1 MNHNS and CDR2 SASEGT. V lost 1 base, J lost 7 bases, and 2 bases stayed unmatched. This CDR3 is built from 14 residues. The CDR3 region is CASSEGTGSEKLFF. CDR3 bases: TGTGCCAGCAGTGAAGGGACAGGGTCTGAAAAACTGTTTTTT.

The chain uses TRBV19 and TRBJ1-4, with TRBD1 matching 7 bases. The CDR3 sequence is 15 residues long. Germline V lookup: CDR1 LNHDA, CDR2 SQIVND (reference sequence). V lost 5 bases to trimming and J lost 4 bases; unmatched junction nucleotides: 7. The CDR3 bases are TGTGCCAGTAGTCAGGGGGGATTCGGTAATGAAAAACTGTTTTTT. Residues: CASSQGGFGNEKLFF.

The rearrangement uses TRBV28 and TRBJ1-5; D ambiguous. V was cut by 5 bases and J by 7 bases, with 15 bases left in between. Germline V gene sequence: CDR1 MDHEN, CDR2 SYDVKM. The CDR3 covers 14 residues. The CDR3 coding sequence is TGTGCCAGCAGTACCAGCAGCCACGGGCAGCCCCAGCATTTT. This encodes CASSTSSHGQPQHF.

CDR3 loop: CASSKQDGASGNTIYF. CDR3 sequence (DNA): TGCGCCAGCAGCAAACAGGACGGAGCCTCTGGAAACACCATATATTTT. The chain is built from TRBV5-1 and TRBJ1-3; the D gene is possibly TRBD1 (5 bases). Germline CDR1 and CDR2: SGHRS and YFSETQ. This CDR3 has 16 residues. Trimming removed 4 bases at V and 0 bases at J, with 14 bases between.

The chain carries TRBV23-1 and TRBJ2-7; 13 bases map to TRBD2. TRBV23-1 falls under the ORF class, with uncertain function. The CDR3 is 17 amino acids. J lost 6 bases, V lost 0 bases, and 8 bases had no gene match. CDR3 sequence (DNA): TGCGCCAGCAGTCAATCGAGGAGGACTAGCGGGAGTTGCGAGCAGTACTTC. Its protein product is CASSQSRRTSGSCEQYF.

This sequence joins TRBV7-8 and TRBJ1-4, with no clear D. This CDR3 has 16 amino acids. Germline CDR1 is SGHVS and CDR2 is FQNEAQ. The V end was cut by 5 bases, the J end by 8 bases, with 21 bases between. In nucleotides, the CDR3 is TGTGCCAGCAGCATCCTGCCCGACGGCCTAAACGAAAAACTGTTTTTT. Protein: CASSILPDGLNEKLFF. Supplemented by reference TRBV7-8 and TRBJ1-4, the full variable domain reads GAGVSQSPRYKVAKRGQDVALRCDPISGHVSLFWYQQALGQGPEFLTYFQNEAQLDKSGLPSDRFFAERPEGSVSTLKIQRTQQEDSAVYLCASSILPDGLNEKLFFGSGTQLSVL.

This chain links TRBV30 with TRBJ2-4; no clear D gene. Germline CDR1 reads GTSNPN; CDR2 reads SVGIG (reference sequence). The CDR3 contains 14 residues. Trimming took 1 base from V and 0 from J, leaving 7 bases between them. The CDR3 is CAWSGTIAKNIQYF. The CDR3 nucleotides are TGTGCCTGGAGTGGGACCATAGCCAAAAACATTCAGTACTTC. Filled out from reference TRBV30 and TRBJ2-4, the complete variable domain reads SQTIHQWPATLVQPVGSPLSLECTVEGTSNPNLYWYRQAAGRGLQLLFYSVGIGQISSEVPQNLSASRPQDRQFILSSKKLLLSDSGFYLCAWSGTIAKNIQYFGAGTRLSVL.

The genes are TRBV6-7 and TRBJ2-5; 7 nucleotides align to TRBD1. TRBV6-7 is assigned to the ORF class and has an uncertain function. The trim removed 8 bases at V and 1 base at J, leaving 13 bases unmatched. The CDR3 is 16 amino acids. In DNA, the CDR3 is TGTGCCAGCGAGGCGAAGCGACAGGGAATCCAAGAGACCCAGTACTTC. It yields the protein CASEAKRQGIQETQYF.

V usage is TRBV29-1 and J usage is TRBJ2-5; either TRBD1 or TRBD2 may supply D (6 bases each). The germline gives CDR1 SQVTM, CDR2 ANQGSEA. The CDR3 runs to 13 residues. V lost 6 bases and J lost 4, with 15 bases in between. The CDR3 DNA reads TGCAGCGTCCGAGGGGGGCCGGGAGAGACCCAGTACTTC. This sequence encodes CSVRGGPGETQYF.

The rearrangement uses TRBV4-3 and TRBJ2-1; TRBD2 matches at 10 bases. CDR1 is LGHNA, CDR2 YSLEER, per germline. Germline trimming cut 2 bases from V and 3 bases from J; bases unmatched to any gene: 4. CDR3 size: 16 residues. This chain's CDR3 is CASSQLTSGLYNEQFF. CDR3 sequence (DNA): TGCGCCAGCAGCCAATTGACTAGCGGGCTCTACAATGAGCAGTTCTTC.

This chain links TRBV7-2 with TRBJ2-7; no definite D call. Germline CDR1 is SGHTA and CDR2 is FQGNSA. V was clipped by 0 bases and J by 9 bases, with 12 bases between them. This CDR3 is built from 13 residues. The CDR3 DNA reads TGTGCCAGCAGCTTAGCCGCTGCGAGTGGGCAGTACTTC. Translated, it gives CASSLAAASGQYF.

This chain connects TRBV30 to TRBJ2-7; D may correspond to TRBD1 or TRBD2 (6 bases each). Trimming stripped 3 bases from V and 2 bases from J, with 14 bases between. Germline CDR1 is GTSNPN and CDR2 is SVGIG (reference sequence). The CDR3 sequence is 14 residues long. In DNA, the CDR3 is TGTGCCTGGAGGGGGGCGGGGCCCACCTACGAGCAGTACTTC. It is translated as CAWRGAGPTYEQYF.

This rearrangement joins TRBV7-9 to TRBJ1-2, with a possible D match to TRBD1 (6 bases). This CDR3 spans 12 amino acids. Per the germline V gene, CDR1 is SEHNR and CDR2 is FQNEAQ (reference sequence). The DNA for the CDR3 is TGTGCAATGGGGGCGCAGAACTATGGCTACACCTTC. It specifies CAMGAQNYGYTF.

The chain joins TRBV5-1 to TRBJ2-3; D possibly matches TRBD1 or TRBD2 (6 bases each). This CDR3 is built from 16 residues. CDR1 SGHRS and CDR2 YFSETQ come from the germline V gene. V gave up 0 bases and J gave up 7 bases, with 18 bases separating them. The CDR3 sequence is CASSLVGGPQGNTQYF. CDR3 coding DNA: TGCGCCAGCAGCTTGGTAGGGGGGCCCCAGGGGAATACGCAGTATTTT. The whole variable domain, filled in from reference TRBV5-1 and TRBJ2-3, reads KAGVTQTPRYLIKTRGQQVTLSCSPISGHRSVSWYQQTPGQGLQFLFEYFSETQRNKGNFPGRFSGRQFSNSRSEMNVSTLELGDSALYLCASSLVGGPQGNTQYFGPGTRLTVL.

This clone showed up just once. The rearrangement uses TRBV2 and TRBJ2-4, with D hard to call. Germline CDR1 and CDR2: SNHLY and FYNNEI. The CDR3 has 13 amino acids. V was clipped by 11 bases and J by 0 bases, with 11 bases between them. CDR3 region: CAGRVLAKNIQYF. The CDR3 DNA reads as TGTGCCGGCCGGGTTTTAGCCAAAAACATTCAGTACTTC.

V is TRBV10-3 and J is TRBJ2-5; 8 bases are a match to TRBD1. Per germline, CDR1 ENHRY and CDR2 SYGVKD. V lost 2 bases and J lost 5; bases outside the gene matches: 7. The CDR3 spans 15 residues. The CDR3 here is CAISETGQGRETQYF. In DNA form, the CDR3 reads TGTGCCATCAGTGAGACCGGACAGGGAAGGGAGACCCAGTACTTC.

The rearrangement links TRBV7-2 to TRBJ1-1; D might be TRBD1 (6 bases). The CDR3 is made up of 15 amino acids. Germline V gene data show CDR1 as SGHTA and CDR2 as FQGNSA. Trimming pared 1 base from V and 1 base from J, leaving 10 bases between. Here the CDR3 reads CASSLGYRANTEAFF. The CDR3 bases are TGTGCCAGCAGCTTAGGTTACAGGGCGAACACTGAAGCTTTCTTT. The full variable domain, with the rest looked up from reference TRBV7-2 and TRBJ1-1, is GAGVSQSPSNKVTEKGKDVELRCDPISGHTALYWYRQSLGQGLEFLIYFQGNSAPDKSGLPSDRFSAERTGGSVSTLTIQRTQQEDSAVYLCASSLGYRANTEAFFGQGTRLTVV.